One and the same sample provided the 16 T cell receptor beta chains below, sequenced in a study of T cell changes during pregnancy in multiple sclerosis. The protocol was immunoSEQ multiplex PCR, while the TCRdb copy is restricted to in-frame clones and leaves out a portion. The data contain some 56,000 clones, roughly 90% of them singletons. The sample was CD4+ T cells from peripheral blood mononuclear cells, taken after pregnancy. These receptors were obtained from a female donor with multiple sclerosis, enrolled in a pregnancy study.

The chain employs TRBV7-8 and TRBJ1-4; the match to TRBD1 covers 10 bases. The CDR3 contains 17 residues. With 4 bases clipped from V and 8 bases from J, the junction kept 13 bases outside the gene matches. Germline-derived CDR1 and CDR2 are SGHVS and FQNEAQ. CDR3 loop: CASSSNPGQGIGEKLFF. CDR3 coding DNA: TGTGCCAGCAGCTCGAATCCGGGACAGGGGATAGGGGAAAAACTGTTTTTT.

The chain is built from TRBV30 and TRBJ1-1; no reliable D call. Trimming removed 3 bases from V and 1 base from J, with 9 bases in between. Germline CDR1 reads GTSNPN; CDR2 reads SVGIG (reference sequence). There are 13 residues in the CDR3. CDR3 in amino acids: CAWRARGNTEAFF. In DNA form, the CDR3 reads TGTGCCTGGAGGGCCCGGGGGAACACTGAAGCTTTCTTT.

The chain joins TRBV7-9 to TRBJ2-7; weak D call: TRBD2 (6 bases). The V end was cut by 4 bases, the J end by 3 bases, with 13 bases between. CDR3 length equals 14 residues. The germline CDR1 and CDR2 sequences are SEHNR and FQNEAQ (reference sequence). CDR3 coding DNA: TGTGCCAGCAGCTCGTCGGGACTGCACTACGAGCAGTACTTC. This codes for CASSSSGLHYEQYF.

The V call is TRBV2, the J call TRBJ1-1; the match to TRBD1 covers 7 bases. V lost 5 bases, J lost 1 base, and 10 bases stayed unmatched. The CDR3 is made up of 16 amino acids. Germline CDR1 is SNHLY and CDR2 is FYNNEI. CDR3 protein: CASSPTPTGANTEAFF. CDR3 nucleotides: TGTGCCAGCAGTCCAACCCCCACAGGGGCGAACACTGAAGCTTTCTTT.

The J gene is TRBJ1-1, the V gene TRBV19, with 7 bases lining up with TRBD1. Germline V gene lookup returns CDR1 LNHDA and CDR2 SQIVND (reference sequence). The CDR3 is 14 residues long. V was pared by 6 bases and J by 11 bases, with 15 bases of the junction left unmatched. CDR3 amino acids: CASSPGQKSVGAFF. In DNA form, the CDR3 reads TGTGCCAGTAGCCCGGGACAGAAAAGCGTAGGGGCTTTCTTT.

The chain recombines TRBV7-2 with TRBJ1-2; D is uncertain. Per the germline V gene, CDR1 is SGHTA and CDR2 is FQGNSA. V lost 2 bases to trimming and J lost 7 bases, with 17 bases between them. The CDR3 is 15 residues long. The CDR3 loop reads CASSLRSGSGTGYTF. DNA of the CDR3: TGTGCCAGCAGCTTAAGGTCGGGAAGTGGAACTGGCTACACCTTC.

The chain couples TRBV9 to TRBJ2-3; unclear D gene. Looked up from germline, CDR1 is SGDLS and CDR2 is YYNGEE. This CDR3 comprises 16 residues. Trimming left V 1 base short and J 0 bases short, with 12 bases between. CDR3 sequence (DNA): TGTGCCAGCAGCGTAAGGAGTTCGGCTAGCACAGATACGCAGTATTTT. Translating it yields CASSVRSSASTDTQYF.

The chain recombines TRBV7-3 with TRBJ1-2, with TRBD1 as a possible D gene (6 bases). The length of the CDR3 is 13 residues. Germline V gene data show CDR1 as SGHTA and CDR2 as FQGTGA. The ends were cut back, 6 bases at V and 3 bases at J, with 11 bases in the middle. Here the CDR3 DNA reads TGTGCCAGCAGTAAAAGGACAGACTATGGCTACACCTTC. Translation gives CASSKRTDYGYTF.

V is TRBV11-1 and J is TRBJ1-1; possible D gene TRBD1, 6 bases. V was clipped by 0 bases and J by 11 bases, with 19 bases between them. In germline, CDR1 is SGHAT, CDR2 FQDESV (reference sequence). The CDR3 length is 15 residues. The CDR3: CASSLALPTRGKAFF. CDR3 coding DNA: TGTGCCAGCAGCTTAGCGCTCCCAACGAGGGGGAAGGCTTTCTTT.

The chain is built from TRBV9 and TRBJ1-5; TRBD1 matches 7 bases. Per the germline V gene, CDR1 is SGDLS and CDR2 is YYNGEE. Trimming removed 4 bases from V and 5 bases from J; junction bases left unmatched: 9. This CDR3 spans 15 amino acids. Here the CDR3 reads CASSLEGARDQPQHF. As DNA, the CDR3 is TGTGCCAGCAGCTTGGAGGGGGCAAGGGATCAGCCCCAGCATTTT. The full variable domain, completed using reference TRBV9 and TRBJ1-5, is DSGVTQTPKHLITATGQRVTLRCSPRSGDLSVYWYQQSLDQGLQFLIQYYNGEERAKGNILERFSAQQFPDLHSELNLSSLELGDSALYFCASSLEGARDQPQHFGDGTRLSIL.

The chain recombines TRBV9 with TRBJ2-3, with D possibly TRBD1 on 6 matching bases. The CDR3 spans 14 residues. CDR1 and CDR2 (germline): SGDLS, YYNGEE. V was cut by 1 base and J by 4 bases, with 10 bases left in between. In DNA, the CDR3 is TGTGCCAGCAGCGTACTAGGGGGATCAGATACGCAGTATTTT. Its protein is CASSVLGGSDTQYF.

The gene calls are TRBV19 and TRBJ1-1; D not resolved. Germline CDR1 LNHDA, CDR2 SQIVND (reference sequence). Trimming stripped 0 bases from V and 6 bases from J, with 8 bases between. The CDR3 consists of 13 residues. The CDR3 DNA is TGTGCCAGTAGTATAGATCACGGGGCTGAAGCTTTCTTT. Translation: CASSIDHGAEAFF.

This chain links TRBV25-1 with TRBJ1-6; 10 bases match TRBD1. Germline CDR1 is MGHDK and CDR2 is SYGVNS. V shed 7 bases and J 6 bases; nucleotides not matched to a gene: 9. CDR3 size: 16 residues. The CDR3 nucleotides read TGTGCCAGCACCAGTAGGGGACAGGGGTTTAATTCACCCCTCCACTTT. Translating it yields CASTSRGQGFNSPLHF.

V gene TRBV7-2 combines with J gene TRBJ2-4; 8 bases fit TRBD2. The germline CDR1 and CDR2 sequences are SGHTA and FQGNSA. The CDR3 has 14 residues. Trimming took 9 bases from V and 3 from J; bases not matched to a gene: 7. CDR3 protein: CASRAGGIKNIQYF. CDR3 DNA sequence: TGTGCCAGTCGGGCGGGGGGCATCAAAAACATTCAGTACTTC.

This clone was observed a single time. This rearrangement joins TRBV4-2 to TRBJ2-7, with TRBD1 matching 11 bases. The ends lost 0 bases at V and 7 bases at J; junction bases unmatched: 11. Per germline, CDR1 LGHNA and CDR2 YNFKEQ. This CDR3 comprises 17 residues. The CDR3 coding sequence is TGTGCCAGCAGCCAAGATTGGACAGGGGGCCACATAGAGGAGCAGTACTTC. It is translated as CASSQDWTGGHIEEQYF.

V gene TRBV27 combines with J gene TRBJ1-4; 11 bases agree with TRBD1. Germline CDR1 is MNHEY and CDR2 is SMNVEV (reference sequence). The CDR3 is made up of 17 amino acids. V was pared by 4 bases and J by 6 bases, with 10 bases of the junction left unmatched. The CDR3 reads CASSSRTGGAVYEKLFF. The CDR3 nucleotides read TGTGCCAGCAGTTCCCGGACAGGGGGCGCAGTATATGAAAAACTGTTTTTT. The full variable domain, in which reference TRBV27 and TRBJ1-4 provide the parts outside the CDR3, is EAQVTQNPRYLITVTGKKLTVTCSQNMNHEYMSWYRQDPGLGLRQIYYSMNVEVTDKGDVPEGYKVSRKEKRNFPLILESPSPNQTSLYFCASSSRTGGAVYEKLFFGSGTQLSVL.